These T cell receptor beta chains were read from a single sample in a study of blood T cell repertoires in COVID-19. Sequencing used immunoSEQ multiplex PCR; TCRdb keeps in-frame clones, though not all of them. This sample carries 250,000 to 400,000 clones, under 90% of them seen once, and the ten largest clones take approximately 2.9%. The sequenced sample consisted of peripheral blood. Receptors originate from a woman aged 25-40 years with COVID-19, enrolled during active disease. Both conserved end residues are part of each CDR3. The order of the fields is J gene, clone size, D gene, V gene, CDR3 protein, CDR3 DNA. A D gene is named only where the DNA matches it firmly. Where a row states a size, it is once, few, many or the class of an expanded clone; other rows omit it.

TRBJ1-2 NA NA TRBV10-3 CAISTSGTNYGYTF TGTGCCATCAGTACATCCGGGACTAACTATGGCTACACCTTC
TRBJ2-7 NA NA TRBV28 CATITQGVYEQYF TGTGCCACCATAACCCAAGGGGTCTACGAGCAGTACTTC
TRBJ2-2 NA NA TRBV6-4 CASEPQENTGELFF TGTGCCAGCGAACCGCAGGAGAACACCGGGGAGCTGTTTTTT
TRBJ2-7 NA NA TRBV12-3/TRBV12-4 CASSSFQGLGQYF TGTGCCAGCAGTTCATTCCAGGGCTTAGGGCAGTACTTC
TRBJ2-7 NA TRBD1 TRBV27 CASSPSGTALDEQYF TGTGCCAGCAGTCCATCCGGGACAGCCCTTGACGAGCAGTACTTC
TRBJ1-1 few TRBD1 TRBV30 CAWSSGQGYTEAFF TGTGCCTGGAGTTCAGGACAGGGGTACACTGAAGCTTTCTTT
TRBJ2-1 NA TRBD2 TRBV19 CASRPPGLAGRSEQFF TGTGCCAGTAGGCCTCCGGGACTAGCGGGAAGAAGTGAGCAGTTCTTC
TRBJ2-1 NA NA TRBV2 CASSQNNEQFF TGTGCCAGCAGTCAGAACAATGAGCAGTTCTTC
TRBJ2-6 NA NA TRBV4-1 CASSQVPTQVPTLSGANVLTF TGCGCCAGCAGCCAAGTCCCTACACAGGTTCCGACACTCTCTGGGGCCAACGTCCTGACTTTC
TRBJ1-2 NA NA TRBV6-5 CASSYSQGTFNYGYTF TGTGCCAGCAGTTACTCTCAGGGGACCTTTAACTATGGCTACACCTTC
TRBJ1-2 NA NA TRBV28 CASSIDRLNYGYTF TGTGCCAGCAGTATCGACAGACTTAACTATGGCTACACCTTC
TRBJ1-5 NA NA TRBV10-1 CASSEGVDQPQHF TGCGCCAGCAGTGAAGGGGTCGATCAGCCCCAGCATTTT
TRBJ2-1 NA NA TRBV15 CATSRDQGSSYNEQFF TGTGCCACCAGCAGAGATCAGGGGAGCTCCTACAATGAGCAGTTCTTC
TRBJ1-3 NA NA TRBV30 CAWSYSSSGNTIYF TGTGCCTGGAGTTACTCAAGCTCTGGAAACACCATATATTTT
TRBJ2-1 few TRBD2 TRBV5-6 CASSLVGRALNEQFF TGTGCCAGCAGCTTGGTCGGGAGGGCCCTCAATGAGCAGTTCTTC
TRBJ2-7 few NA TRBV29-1 CSAEGTTYEQYF TGCAGCGCTGAAGGTACTACCTACGAGCAGTACTTC
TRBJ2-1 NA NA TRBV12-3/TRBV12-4 CASRRDTNNEQFF TGTGCCAGCAGACGGGACACTAACAATGAGCAGTTCTTC
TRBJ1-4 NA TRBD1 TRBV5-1 CASSSYSTGAGEKLFF TGCGCCAGCAGCTCCTACTCGACAGGGGCGGGTGAAAAACTGTTTTTT
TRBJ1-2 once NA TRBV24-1 CATSDRTEGYTF TGTGCCACCAGTGATCGGACAGAAGGCTACACCTTC
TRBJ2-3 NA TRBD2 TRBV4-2 CASSQGTSGAPEKQYF TGTGCCAGCAGCCAAGGGACTAGCGGGGCCCCTGAGAAGCAGTATTTT
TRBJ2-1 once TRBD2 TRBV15 CATSRGPSGSYNEQFF TGTGCCACCAGCAGAGGGCCTAGCGGGAGCTACAATGAGCAGTTCTTC
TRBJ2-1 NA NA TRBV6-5 CASTKQGDFYNEQFF TGTGCCAGCACTAAACAGGGAGATTTTTACAATGAGCAGTTCTTC
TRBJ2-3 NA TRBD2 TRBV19 CASSIAPGGRDTQYF TGTGCCAGTAGTATAGCCCCGGGAGGAAGAGATACGCAGTATTTT
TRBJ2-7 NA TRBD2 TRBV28 CASSSYSGRSSYEQYF TGTGCCAGCAGTTCTTATAGCGGGCGGAGCTCCTACGAGCAGTACTTC
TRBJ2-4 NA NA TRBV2 CASSQDRAKNIQYF TGTGCCAGCAGTCAAGATAGAGCCAAAAACATTCAGTACTTC
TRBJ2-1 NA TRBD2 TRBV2 CASSEALAGYNEQFF TGTGCCAGCAGTGAAGCGTTAGCGGGGTACAATGAGCAGTTCTTC
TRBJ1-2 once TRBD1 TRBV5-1 CASSLAGDRGLSSYGYTF TGCGCCAGCAGCTTGGCGGGTGACAGGGGGCTATCTAGCTATGGCTACACCTTC
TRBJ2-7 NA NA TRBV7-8 CASSLGGDYEQYF TGTGCCAGCAGCTTAGGAGGTGACTACGAGCAGTACTTC
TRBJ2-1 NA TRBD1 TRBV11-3 CASSPGQGAWDEQFF TGTGCCAGCAGCCCCGGACAGGGGGCATGGGATGAGCAGTTCTTC
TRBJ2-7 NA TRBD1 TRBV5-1 CASSTGTGGHEQYF TGCGCCAGCAGCACAGGGACAGGGGGCCACGAGCAGTACTTC
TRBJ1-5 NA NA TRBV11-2 CASSLGSHSGHNQPQHF TGTGCCAGCAGCTTAGGTTCCCACAGTGGTCACAATCAGCCCCAGCATTTT
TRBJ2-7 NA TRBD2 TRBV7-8 CASSLVRLAGGFEQYF TGTGCCAGCAGCTTAGTTCGGCTAGCGGGAGGGTTCGAGCAGTACTTC
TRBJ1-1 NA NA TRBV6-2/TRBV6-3 CASSSLEPEAFF TGTGCCAGCAGTTCCCTAGAGCCTGAAGCTTTCTTT
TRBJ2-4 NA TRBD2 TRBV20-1 CSASASGKLKNIQYF TGCAGTGCTAGTGCTAGCGGGAAGCTCAAAAACATTCAGTACTTC
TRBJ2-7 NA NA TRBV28 CATNPRGVYEQYF TGTGCCACCAACCCCAGGGGCGTATACGAGCAGTACTTC
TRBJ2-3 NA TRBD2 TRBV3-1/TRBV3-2 CASSRAGASTDTQYF TGTGCCAGCAGCCGGGCGGGAGCTAGCACAGATACGCAGTATTTT
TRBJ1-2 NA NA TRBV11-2 CASSFTANYGYTF TGTGCCAGCAGCTTCACGGCTAACTATGGCTACACCTTC
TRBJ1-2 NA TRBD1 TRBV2 CASSDRESSGYTF TGTGCCAGCAGCGACAGGGAATCGAGTGGCTACACCTTC
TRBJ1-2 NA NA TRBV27 CASSLGGTYGYTF TGTGCCAGCAGTTTAGGCGGAACCTATGGCTACACCTTC
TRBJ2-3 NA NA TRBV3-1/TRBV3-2 CASSQGTIPTQYF TGTGCCAGCAGCCAAGGGACTATTCCAACGCAGTATTTT
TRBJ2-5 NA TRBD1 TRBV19 CASSTPGQGIETQYF TGTGCCAGTAGTACTCCGGGACAGGGGATTGAGACCCAGTACTTC
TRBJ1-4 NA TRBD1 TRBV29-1 CSVSGTVNEKLFF TGCAGCGTCTCCGGGACAGTCAATGAAAAACTGTTTTTT
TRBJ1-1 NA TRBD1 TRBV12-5 CASGPPYRGNTEAFF TGTGCTAGTGGTCCCCCTTACAGGGGAAACACTGAAGCTTTCTTT
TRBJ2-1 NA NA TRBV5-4 CASSLVGRRNNEQFF TGTGCCAGCAGCTTGGTTGGCAGGAGGAACAATGAGCAGTTCTTC
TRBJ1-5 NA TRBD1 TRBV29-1 CSVAPGQGGSPQHF TGCAGCGTCGCACCTGGACAGGGAGGGTCGCCCCAGCATTTT
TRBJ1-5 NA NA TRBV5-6 CASSPGGGRPQHF TGTGCCAGCAGCCCGGGGGGTGGGCGGCCCCAGCATTTT
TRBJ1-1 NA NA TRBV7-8 CASSLESRIEAFF TGTGCCAGCAGCTTAGAATCGCGGATTGAAGCTTTCTTT
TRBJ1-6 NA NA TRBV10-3 CAISESGPNSPLHF TGTGCCATCAGTGAGTCGGGGCCCAATTCACCCCTCCACTTT